This paragraph covers one TCR beta chain sequence. Its matching antigen is unknown. Exclusion applied to patients with other autoimmune diseases, uncontrolled infections, pregnancy or lactation. PBMCs were isolated from an approximately 9.4 ml sample of fresh peripheral blood. The data were obtained in a study of Graves' ophthalmopathy and Graves' hyperthyroidism. With 4 bases removed from V and 4 bases from J, the gap between germline ends came to 5 bases. The CDR3 is 11 amino acids. CDR1 is LGHDT and CDR2 is YNNKEL in the germline V gene (reference sequence). Amplified TCR beta CDR3 regions were obtained using RNA transcripts as template. Following a first-round RT-PCR that used HTBI primers, a second-round multiplex PCR was carried out. MiXCR, run by TCRdb on the multiplex PCR reads, gives a single entry per CDR3 protein. The sample includes around 470,000 distinct CDR3 sequences, 13% to 15% of them seen just once.

Study-wide results and limits: The model achieved 70.59% sensitivity and 72.22% specificity for ophthalmopathy progression.

The receptor was isolated from a woman aged 30 to 39 with Graves' ophthalmopathy. The chain joins TRBV3-1 to TRBJ2-7; D gene uncertain. Sequenced input: blood. Written as DNA, the CDR3 is TGTGCCAGCAGCCGACAATACGAGCAGTACTTC. It codes for CASSRQYEQYF.